What follows is one T cell receptor (beta chain) and its context. The CDR3 is 16 amino acids. V was clipped by 3 bases and J by 5 bases; unmatched bases: 7. Germline V gives CDR1 MGHRA, CDR2 YSYEKL. This entry is derived from a study of blood T cell repertoires in COVID-19. Profiled with immunoSEQ multiplex PCR; TCRdb holds only in-frame clones, not every one. This sample yields 200,000 to 250,000 clones, of which almost 90% are seen a single time; about 15% belongs to the top ten. The TCR was taken from a young man who had been exposed to COVID-19. Sequenced material: PBMCs or T cells enriched from blood (not recorded which). V is TRBV4-1 and J is TRBJ2-2; 9 bases are shared with TRBD1. The CDR3 here is CASSQPGQGVTGELFF. The DNA of the CDR3 is TGCGCCAGCAGCCAGCCGGGACAGGGTGTTACCGGGGAGCTGTTTTTT.